What follows are 21 T cell receptor beta chains derived from one specimen sequenced in a study of blood T cells in healthy people across ages. Together with a sample-barcoded 5' primer, a J-beta primer mix was included in a second PCR lasting about 6 to 12 cycles. TCRdb passed the 5' RACE reads through MiXCR, listing each CDR3 protein once. The top ten clones hold about 19% of a sample with some 800,000 distinct CDR3 sequences, around 43% of them seen once. Sequencing input: blood. The receptor source for this set is a man in his fifties or sixties in good health.

In its sample, this clonotype was seen a few times. The CDR3 loop reads CASSSGKGDEQFF. CDR3 in DNA: TGTGCCAGCAGCTCAGGGAAAGGTGATGAGCAGTTCTTC. The chain recombines TRBV7-2 with TRBJ2-1; TRBD1 is a possible D gene (5 bases). The germline V gene has CDR1 SGHTA and CDR2 FQGNSA. V shed 4 bases and J shed 8 bases, with 12 bases lying between them. The CDR3 runs to 13 residues.

This clonotype was detected once. This may be a read error, as it is one base from a much larger clone. The chain joins TRBV12-3 or TRBV12-4 to TRBJ2-4, with 9 bases identical to TRBD1. This CDR3 has 14 amino acids. V lost 8 bases, J lost 6 bases, and 8 bases stayed unmatched. In DNA, the CDR3 is TGTGCCAGCGCCCTAGACAGGGGGGGAAACATTCAGTACTTC. It translates to CASALDRGGNIQYF.

CDR3 in DNA: TGTGCCAGCAGCAGGGACAAATACTACGAGCAGTACTTC. Protein product: CASSRDKYYEQYF. The V gene is TRBV5-4, the J gene TRBJ2-7; weak D call: TRBD1 (6 bases). Germline CDR1 and CDR2: SGHNT and YYREEE (reference sequence). The CDR3 sequence is 13 residues long. With 4 bases removed from V and 3 bases from J, the gap between germline ends came to 11 bases.

The genes are TRBV3-1 and TRBJ2-4; 8 nucleotides agree with TRBD1. V dropped 9 bases and J dropped 15; count of bases not matched to a gene: 16. In germline, CDR1 is LGHDT, CDR2 YNNKEL (reference sequence). This CDR3 contains 13 residues. CDR3 sequence: CARETGEGYERYF. The CDR3 region has the DNA TGTGCCAGGGAGACAGGGGAAGGGTACGAGCGGTACTTC.

This clonotype showed up just a few times. Being one base from a much bigger clone, this may be a read error. The V and J genes are TRBV6-5 and TRBJ2-5; 9 positions match TRBD1. The trim removed 6 bases at V and 11 bases at J, leaving 13 bases unmatched. The CDR3 runs 14 residues. Germline lookup yields CDR1 MNHEY and CDR2 SVGAGI. CDR3 sequence (DNA): TGTGCCAGCAGCCACCGGGACAGGGTTAATGAGCAGTACTTC. It codes for CASSHRDRVNEQYF.

The chain recombines TRBV9 with TRBJ1-6, with 7 nucleotides matching TRBD1. The CDR3 runs to 15 residues. V was clipped by 5 bases and J by 9 bases; unmatched bases: 11. Germline lookup yields CDR1 SGDLS and CDR2 YYNGEE. The CDR3, as DNA: TGTGCCAGCAGTGCGGGACAGAGCTTCGGTTCACCCCTCCACTTT. Translating gives CASSAGQSFGSPLHF.

The rearrangement joins TRBV6-2 or TRBV6-3 to TRBJ2-7; 7 bases are shared with TRBD1. In germline, CDR1 is MNHEY, CDR2 SVGEGT. The CDR3 consists of 11 residues. Trimming cost V 10 bases and J 6 bases; bases outside gene matches: 6. The CDR3 spells CATYRGSEQYF. CDR3 coding DNA: TGTGCCACCTACAGGGGCTCCGAGCAGTACTTC.

The chain carries TRBV20-1 and TRBJ2-4; no clear D. This CDR3 region has 15 residues. V was cut by 6 bases and J by 0 bases, with 15 bases left in between. Germline V gives CDR1 DFQATT, CDR2 SNEGSKA (reference sequence). CDR3 sequence: CSAHRLALAKNIQYF. CDR3 coding DNA: TGCAGTGCACACCGACTTGCCCTAGCCAAAAACATTCAGTACTTC.

The chain recombines TRBV11-2 with TRBJ2-1; D is uncertain. Trimming shortened V by 3 bases and J by 10 bases, and 10 bases separated the two germline ends. The length of the CDR3 is 12 residues. CDR1 and CDR2 from the germline V gene are SGHAT and FQNNGV. The CDR3 here is CASSFVGYEQFF. The CDR3 DNA reads as TGTGCCAGCAGCTTCGTGGGCTACGAGCAGTTCTTC.

This clonotype was seen repeatedly, ten times or more. This may stem from a read error, because a much larger clone lies one nucleotide away. The chain is built from TRBV7-9 and TRBJ2-7, with D unresolved. The CDR3 has 13 amino acids. The V and J ends lost 2 bases and 7 bases respectively, with 12 bases between them. CDR1 is SEHNR and CDR2 is FQNEAQ in the germline V gene (reference sequence). The CDR3 coding sequence is TGTGCCAGCAGCTTATGGTTCCAGGATGAGCAGTACTTC. This encodes CASSLWFQDEQYF.

The chain is built from TRBV6-5 and TRBJ2-7, with D perhaps matching TRBD1 (5 bases). Trimming left V 4 bases short and J 3 bases short, with 13 bases between. The germline V gene has CDR1 MNHEY and CDR2 SVGAGI. The CDR3 has 14 amino acids. The CDR3, as DNA: TGTGCCAGCAGTTTCTCAGGGCCACACTACGAGCAGTACTTC. Translation gives CASSFSGPHYEQYF.

This clonotype was detected only once. A much larger clonotype is one base distant, so this may be a read error. The chain is built from TRBV12-3 or TRBV12-4 and TRBJ2-1; the match to TRBD1 covers 7 bases. V shed 5 bases and J 10 bases; nucleotides not matched to a gene: 11. The CDR3 has 14 residues. CDR3 loop: CASSPRDRSYEQFF. Written as DNA, the CDR3 is TGTGCCAGCAGTCCGAGGGACAGATCCTACGAGCAGTTCTTC.

Written as DNA, the CDR3 is TGTGCCAGCTCACAAAACGGGTATGATCGCGAGCAGTACTTC. This gives the protein CASSQNGYDREQYF. The chain links TRBV18 to TRBJ2-7; D is ambiguous. Trimming cost V 4 bases and J 6 bases, with 16 bases left between them. Germline values: CDR1 KGHSH, CDR2 LQKENI. CDR3 length: 14 amino acids.

V is TRBV20-1 and J is TRBJ2-3, with D perhaps TRBD2 (5 bases). The CDR3 is made up of 11 amino acids. In germline, CDR1 is DFQATT, CDR2 SNEGSKA (reference sequence). Deletions cut 3 bases from V and 5 bases from J, with 6 bases between. The CDR3 sequence is CSAREVDTQYF. As DNA, the CDR3 is TGCAGTGCTAGGGAGGTAGATACGCAGTATTTT.

This clonotype has a handful of counts. V is TRBV28 and J is TRBJ2-5; TRBD1 agrees at 8 bases. The better agreement between TRBJ2-7 and the DNA end casts doubt on the J call. This CDR3 is 15 amino acids long. Germline V gene lookup returns CDR1 MDHEN and CDR2 SYDVKM. The DNA of the CDR3 is TGTGCCAGCAGTTCAGAGGGACAGGCCGATTACGAGCAGTACTTC. This encodes CASSSEGQADYEQYF.

The chain joins TRBV7-2 to TRBJ2-3, with D maybe TRBD1 (5 bases). In germline, CDR1 is SGHTA, CDR2 FQGNSA. V gave up 3 bases and J gave up 2 bases, with 9 bases separating them. CDR3 size: 14 residues. CDR3 DNA sequence: TGTGCCAGCAGCTTTAGGGGTAACACAGATACGCAGTATTTT. Encoded protein: CASSFRGNTDTQYF.

This clonotype was counted only a few times. V and J are TRBV7-2 and TRBJ1-5; D not resolved. This CDR3 spans 13 amino acids. CDR1 and CDR2 from the germline V gene are SGHTA and FQGNSA. With 0 bases removed from V and 4 bases from J, the gap between germline ends came to 4 bases. Written as DNA, the CDR3 is TGTGCCAGCAGCTTAGCCCGGAATCAGCCCCAGCATTTT. Translating it yields CASSLARNQPQHF.

Remarks on this clonotype: A read error may produce the germline difference seen at one junction end. The V and J genes are TRBV7-9 and TRBJ2-3; the D is unclear. CDR3 size: 14 residues. CDR1 is SEHNR and CDR2 is FQNEAQ in the germline V gene (reference sequence). In nucleotides, the CDR3 is TGTGCCAGCAGCTTAGTCCTCAGCACAAATACGCAGTATTTT. Translated: CASSLVLSTNTQYF.

About this clonotype: At one end, the junction sequence differs from germline, possibly due to a read error. The chain joins TRBV7-2 to TRBJ1-5; D perhaps matches TRBD1 (5 bases). CDR1 and CDR2 (germline): SGHTA, FQGNSA. The CDR3 spans 16 residues. The CDR3 loop is CASSLIWGYGDQPLHF. The DNA for the CDR3 is TGTGCCAGCAGCTTAATTTGGGGGTATGGAGATCAGCCCCTGCATTTT.

The J gene is TRBJ2-7, the V gene TRBV20-1, with TRBD2 identical over 7 bases. Trimming removed 3 bases from V and 3 bases from J; junction bases left unmatched: 5. This CDR3 comprises 13 residues. CDR1 is DFQATT and CDR2 is SNEGSKA in the germline V gene (reference sequence). The CDR3 loop is CSARPTSIYEQYF. The CDR3 DNA sequence: TGCAGTGCTAGGCCGACTAGCATCTACGAGCAGTACTTC.

V is TRBV20-1 and J is TRBJ1-3; D gene ambiguous. The CDR3 runs 14 residues. Per germline, CDR1 DFQATT and CDR2 SNEGSKA (reference sequence). The V gene lost 3 bases and the J gene lost 1 base, with 10 bases spanning the gap. The CDR3 region is CSARMAGSGNTIYF. The CDR3, as DNA: TGCAGTGCTAGGATGGCGGGATCTGGAAACACCATATATTTT.